In this sample, the clone carrying this T cell receptor beta chain turned up a few times. Antigen unknown. The CDR3 sequence is 12 residues long. Germline V gene data show CDR1 as SGHTA and CDR2 as FQGNSA. The V and J ends lost 4 bases and 13 bases, in that order; junction bases with no gene match: 9. It was with a sample-barcoded 5' primer and a J-beta primer mix that a second PCR of roughly 7 to 12 cycles was run. MiXCR was run by TCRdb on the 5' RACE reads, yielding one entry per CDR3 protein. The sample shows about 1.6 million distinct CDR3 sequences, about 31% of them seen only once. This specimen belongs to a study of blood T cells in healthy people across ages. Samples each yielded at least 6 micrograms of total RNA. Study-wide results and caveats: Compared with aged donors, long-lived donors showed fewer expanded clones, suggesting selection.

The chain has TRBV7-2 and TRBJ1-1, with 7 bases lining up with TRBD1. Source material: blood. The clonotype was recovered from a woman aged 30 to 39 in good health. The CDR3 DNA reads TGTGCCAGCAGCTCGAGGACAGGACCTTATTTCTTT. It yields the protein CASSSRTGPYFF.